Shown below are 26 T cell receptor beta chains from a single sample sequenced in a study of vaccination effects on CD4 cells after COVID-19. Peptide-pool stimulation followed by sequencing identified expanded antigen-specific CD4+ clonotypes in the ViraFEST assay. Around day 10 of culture, CD4+ T cells were separated out. Negative nucleocapsid antibody tests before and after vaccination confirmed no previous SARS-CoV-2 infection. No antigen is known for these receptors. Clones were read by immunoSEQ multiplex PCR, and TCRdb kept only the in-frame ones, dropping some. Among some 68,000 clones listed, around 75% were seen once. The source was CD4+ T cells from PBMCs cultured with HCoV-OC43 spike peptides, collected before COVID-19 vaccination. The subset was: HCoV-OC43 spike overlapping peptide pool stimulation. These receptors were obtained from a human donor who received a COVID-19 vaccine.

A single count supports this clone. J is TRBJ1-6 and V is TRBV14, with 8 nucleotides matching TRBD1. CDR3 length: 15 amino acids. After removal of 2 bases from V and 7 bases from J, the junction contained 4 bases not matched to a gene. In germline, CDR1 is SGHDN, CDR2 FVKESK. CDR3 in amino acids: CASSQPGTGNSPLHF. The CDR3 DNA follows: TGTGCCAGCAGCCAACCTGGGACAGGCAATTCACCCCTCCACTTT.

This chain links TRBV5-1 with TRBJ2-3; D not resolved. V shed 1 base and J shed 2 bases, with 8 bases lying between them. Looked up from germline, CDR1 is SGHRS and CDR2 is YFSETQ. The CDR3 loop spans 14 amino acids. The chain's CDR3 is CASSLRQNTDTQYF. The CDR3 DNA is TGCGCCAGCAGCTTGAGGCAGAACACAGATACGCAGTATTTT.

The genes are TRBV2 and TRBJ1-1, with a weak D call TRBD1 (6 bases). Deletions cut 6 bases from V and 4 bases from J, with 12 bases between. The CDR3 loop spans 13 amino acids. Germline V CDR1 and CDR2: SNHLY, FYNNEI. The CDR3 region is CASSLTGTTEAFF. The CDR3 DNA reads as TGTGCCAGCAGCCTTACAGGGACCACTGAAGCTTTCTTT.

CDR3 in DNA: TGTGCCTGGAGTGACGGAAACACCATATATTTT. Translation gives CAWSDGNTIYF. The J gene is TRBJ1-3, the V gene TRBV30, with D unresolved. The germline gives CDR1 GTSNPN, CDR2 SVGIG (reference sequence). Between the trimmed V and J ends, which lost 1 base and 4 bases, there was a span of 2 bases. This CDR3 comprises 11 residues.

V and J are TRBV3-1 (or the pseudogene TRBV3-2) and TRBJ2-1; 7 positions agree with TRBD2. This CDR3 spans 15 amino acids. J was trimmed by 8 bases and V by 3 bases; bases with no gene match: 10. CDR1 is LGHDT, CDR2 YNNKEL, per germline (reference sequence). The CDR3 DNA reads TGTGCCAGCAGCCAGGGAGGGCAGGGTGCCTATGAGCAGTTCTTC. Amino acids: CASSQGGQGAYEQFF.

This clone was seen only once. The V gene is TRBV19, the J gene TRBJ2-5; TRBD1 aligns across 9 bases. Per the germline V gene, CDR1 is LNHDA and CDR2 is SQIVND (reference sequence). The CDR3 length is 13 residues. Unmatched junction bases numbered 6, after V lost 8 bases and J lost 5 bases. The CDR3: CASSHRGRETQYF. Here the CDR3 DNA reads TGTGCCAGTTCTCACAGGGGGCGCGAGACCCAGTACTTC. Filled out from reference TRBV19 and TRBJ2-5, the complete variable domain reads DGGITQSPKYLFRKEGQNVTLSCEQNLNHDAMYWYRQDPGQGLRLIYYSQIVNDFQKGDIAEGYSVSREKKESFPLTVTSAQKNPTAFYLCASSHRGRETQYFGPGTRLLVL.

The chain joins TRBV5-1 to TRBJ1-1; 7 bases fit TRBD1. The length of the CDR3 is 14 residues. The J segment lost 4 bases and the V segment lost 2 bases, leaving 5 bases of the junction unmatched. CDR1 and CDR2 (germline): SGHRS, YFSETQ. CDR3 amino acids: CASSFDRVGTEAFF. The CDR3, as DNA: TGCGCCAGCAGCTTCGACAGGGTTGGCACTGAAGCTTTCTTT.

This chain joins TRBV2 and TRBJ1-1, with unresolved D. Germline CDR1 is SNHLY and CDR2 is FYNNEI. The V and J ends lost 6 bases and 2 bases respectively, with 10 bases between them. There are 13 residues in the CDR3. The CDR3, as DNA: TGTGCCAGCAGCAAGGAGGGAAACACTGAAGCTTTCTTT. This encodes CASSKEGNTEAFF.

A few counts support this clone. The chain has TRBV3-1 (or the pseudogene TRBV3-2) and TRBJ1-1; no clear D. The V gene lost 4 bases and the J gene lost 1 base, with 10 bases spanning the gap. The V gene's germline CDR1 is LGHDT and CDR2 YNNKEL (reference sequence). This CDR3 spans 14 amino acids. CDR3 residues: CASSRLEGNTEAFF. CDR3 DNA: TGTGCCAGCAGCCGATTAGAAGGGAACACTGAAGCTTTCTTT.

The chain has TRBV10-1 and TRBJ1-5, with D tentatively TRBD1 (5 bases). Per the germline V gene, CDR1 is WNHNN and CDR2 is SYGVQD (reference sequence). Deletions cut 8 bases from V and 3 bases from J, with 11 bases between. This CDR3 comprises 13 residues. CDR3 DNA sequence: TGCGCCAGCCGCAGGGCTCACAATCAGCCCCAGCATTTT. Its translation is CASRRAHNQPQHF.

This chain uses TRBV7-2 with TRBJ2-5, with D possibly being TRBD2 (5 bases). This CDR3 is built from 13 residues. Germline CDR1 and CDR2: SGHTA and FQGNSA. V was trimmed by 5 bases and J by 5 bases, leaving 12 bases between them. The DNA for the CDR3 is TGTGCCAGCAGCCGTAGCGTGACGGAGACCCAGTACTTC. Protein sequence: CASSRSVTETQYF.

V usage is TRBV12-3 or TRBV12-4 and J usage is TRBJ1-5, with no clear D. This CDR3 comprises 13 residues. The V and J ends lost 5 bases and 6 bases respectively, with 11 bases between them. Written as DNA, the CDR3 is TGTGCCAGCAGTCCCCCGACGGGTCAGCCCCAGCATTTT. Protein product: CASSPPTGQPQHF.

V and J are TRBV5-5 and TRBJ2-7; a weak D match, TRBD2 (7 bases). Germline CDR1 SGHKS, CDR2 YYEKEE (reference sequence). The germline V and J ends were trimmed by 0 bases and 1 base, with 14 bases remaining between them. The CDR3 consists of 16 residues. This chain's CDR3 is CASSLGAGAKSYEQYV. CDR3 sequence (DNA): TGTGCCAGCAGCTTGGGTGCGGGGGCGAAATCCTACGAGCAGTACGTC.

This chain uses TRBV7-9 with TRBJ2-3; D is perhaps TRBD2 (7 bases). The germline V gene encodes CDR1 SEHNR and CDR2 FQNEAQ (reference sequence). The length of the CDR3 is 15 residues. With 0 bases removed from V and 4 bases from J, the gap between germline ends came to 11 bases. The CDR3 sequence: CASSLATGRADTQYF. In DNA form, the CDR3 reads TGTGCCAGCAGCTTAGCTACAGGGAGGGCAGATACGCAGTATTTT.

The rearrangement links TRBV19 to TRBJ1-5; D is uncertain. The CDR3 length is 12 residues. With 5 bases removed from V and 5 bases from J, the gap between germline ends came to 7 bases. Germline loops: CDR1 LNHDA, CDR2 SQIVND (reference sequence). The CDR3 coding sequence is TGTGCCAGTAGTTGGAGAGATCAGCCCCAGCATTTT. It yields the protein CASSWRDQPQHF. The whole variable domain, remainder taken from reference TRBV19 and TRBJ1-5, is DGGITQSPKYLFRKEGQNVTLSCEQNLNHDAMYWYRQDPGQGLRLIYYSQIVNDFQKGDIAEGYSVSREKKESFPLTVTSAQKNPTAFYLCASSWRDQPQHFGDGTRLSIL.

The rearrangement uses TRBV7-3 and TRBJ2-1; 10 bases are shared with TRBD2. Trimming cost V 5 bases and J 9 bases; bases outside gene matches: 7. The CDR3 has 14 residues. Germline CDR1 and CDR2: SGHTA and FQGTGA. In DNA form, the CDR3 reads TGTGCCAGCAGCCCCCTCGGGACTAGCGCTGAGCAGTTCTTC. Translating gives CASSPLGTSAEQFF.

The chain couples TRBV19 to TRBJ1-2; 7 nucleotides agree with TRBD1. Germline CDR1 is LNHDA and CDR2 is SQIVND (reference sequence). V lost 6 bases to trimming and J lost 3 bases; unmatched junction nucleotides: 7. CDR3 length equals 14 residues. The CDR3, as DNA: TGTGCCAGTAGATCCCAACAGGGGTACTATGGCTACACCTTC. It translates to CASRSQQGYYGYTF.

This clone was seen once. The chain has TRBV11-2 and TRBJ1-2; D is undetermined. The CDR3 contains 13 residues. Germline V gives CDR1 SGHAT, CDR2 FQNNGV. Trimming took off 0 bases at V and 5 bases at J, with 7 bases between the two ends. The CDR3, as DNA: TGTGCCAGCAGCTTAGATGGGAGATATGGCTACACCTTC. As protein: CASSLDGRYGYTF.

The chain couples TRBV24-1 to TRBJ1-2; no definite D call. The V end was cut by 3 bases, the J end by 4 bases, with 8 bases between. The CDR3 runs to 13 residues. The V gene's germline CDR1 is KGHDR and CDR2 SFDVKD. This CDR3 reads CATSDRVGYGYTF. CDR3 DNA sequence: TGTGCCACCAGTGATCGTGTCGGCTATGGCTACACCTTC.

The chain uses TRBV14 and TRBJ2-5; D is perhaps TRBD1 (5 bases). CDR3 length: 14 residues. Trimming stripped 2 bases from V and 5 bases from J, with 12 bases between. The germline V gene encodes CDR1 SGHDN and CDR2 FVKESK. For the CDR3, the DNA is TGTGCCAGCAGCCAACCACAGGTTGGGGAGACCCAGTACTTC. This gives the protein CASSQPQVGETQYF.

The CDR3 protein is CASSLRAGGSEPQHF. CDR3 DNA: TGTGCCAGCAGCCTCCGGGCAGGGGGTTCAGAGCCCCAGCATTTT. The chain has TRBV9 and TRBJ1-5; 7 bases fit TRBD1. This CDR3 has 15 residues. Germline values: CDR1 SGDLS, CDR2 YYNGEE. Trimming removed 4 bases from V and 8 bases from J; junction bases left unmatched: 12.

V is TRBV9 and J is TRBJ2-6, with D unclear. The CDR3 spans 17 residues. The V end lost 0 bases, the J end lost 0 bases, and 10 bases lay between the germline ends. Germline assignment: CDR1 SGDLS and CDR2 YYNGEE. Here the CDR3 reads CASSVASSFSGANVLTF. DNA for the CDR3: TGTGCCAGCAGCGTAGCTTCCAGCTTCTCTGGGGCCAACGTCCTGACTTTC. Complete variable domain (other parts from reference TRBV9 and TRBJ2-6): DSGVTQTPKHLITATGQRVTLRCSPRSGDLSVYWYQQSLDQGLQFLIQYYNGEERAKGNILERFSAQQFPDLHSELNLSSLELGDSALYFCASSVASSFSGANVLTFGAGSRLTVL.

V is TRBV4-1 and J is TRBJ2-3; 8 bases line up with TRBD2. Germline-derived CDR1 and CDR2 are MGHRA and YSYEKL. The CDR3 length is 19 residues. After removal of 1 base from V and 2 bases from J, the junction contained 14 bases not matched to a gene. The CDR3 coding sequence is TGCGCCAGCAGCCAAGTCATCCGTAGGCGGGGGGCCGTCACAGATACGCAGTATTTT. Its translation: CASSQVIRRRGAVTDTQYF.

The chain couples TRBV27 to TRBJ1-4, with D uncertain. Per the germline V gene, CDR1 is MNHEY and CDR2 is SMNVEV (reference sequence). With 9 bases removed from V and 8 bases from J, the gap between germline ends came to 22 bases. This CDR3 region has 15 residues. The CDR3 spells CAREGTPRGGEKLFF. In DNA, the CDR3 is TGTGCCAGAGAGGGCACGCCCCGGGGTGGGGAAAAACTGTTTTTT.

This clone was seen only a few times. The chain joins TRBV19 to TRBJ2-1; 10 bases agree with TRBD1. Germline V gene sequence: CDR1 LNHDA, CDR2 SQIVND (reference sequence). J gave up 6 bases and V 7 bases, and 12 bases lay outside the gene matches. The CDR3 sequence is 16 residues long. The CDR3 DNA follows: TGTGCCAGTAAAGAGGATGGGACAGGGGTGAGCAATGAGCAGTTCTTC. As protein: CASKEDGTGVSNEQFF.

The chain combines TRBV9 with TRBJ2-2; 7 bases map to TRBD1. Germline loops: CDR1 SGDLS, CDR2 YYNGEE. The CDR3 loop spans 15 amino acids. Trimming cost V 1 base and J 4 bases; bases outside gene matches: 4. This chain's CDR3 is CASSVSAGGTGELFF. As DNA, the CDR3 is TGTGCCAGCAGCGTATCAGCAGGGGGCACCGGGGAGCTGTTTTTT.